A selection of T cell receptor beta chains follows, all from one sample in a study of T-cell reconstitution after alpha-beta-depleted transplantation in children. TCRdb redid the calling of the PCR reads with MiXCR, one entry per CDR3 protein. The sample yields about 250,000 distinct CDR3 sequences, 20% to 30% seen once. The sequencing used PBMCs, mostly from graft donor cells, collected 360 days after TCRalphabeta/CD19-depleted stem cell transplant. Receptor source: a female patient aged 2 to 10 who had a stem cell transplant for congenital amegakaryocytic thrombocytopenia, so the T cells may come from the graft donor. Each CDR3 is given with its conserved first and last residue. A D gene is named only where the DNA matches it firmly. Size is omitted from some rows. Given values are once, few, many or a class for expanded clones.

d_call	clone_size	v_call	j_call	cdr3_nt	cdr3_aa
NA	NA	TRBV4-1	TRBJ1-3	TGCGCCAGCAGCCAAGAGAGCCGCCGGGACACCATATATTTT	CASSQESRRDTIYF
TRBD1	few	TRBV12-3/TRBV12-4	TRBJ2-3	TGTGCCAGCAGTTTCGGCAGGGGGCCCGATACGCAGTATTTT	CASSFGRGPDTQYF
NA	NA	TRBV12-3/TRBV12-4	TRBJ2-1	TGTGCGGCGGGGCCCTCCTACAATGAGCAGTTCTTC	CAAGPSYNEQFF
TRBD2	NA	TRBV7-6	TRBJ2-3	TGTGCCAGCAGCTTAACGGCGGGAGGACTCACAGATACGCAGTATTTT	CASSLTAGGLTDTQYF
NA	NA	TRBV4-1	TRBJ1-2	TGCGCCAGCAACCATTTTAGGGAGGGGAGCTATGGCTACACCTTC	CASNHFREGSYGYTF
TRBD1	NA	TRBV2	TRBJ1-2	TGTGCCCTCAGTTTATCCCCGGGACAGAGTGGAGGCTACACCTTC	CALSLSPGQSGGYTF
TRBD1	few	TRBV28	TRBJ1-2	TGTGCCAGCAGCGTTCCCGGACAGGGGAGGCTTTATGGCTACACCTTC	CASSVPGQGRLYGYTF
NA	few	TRBV7-2	TRBJ1-6	TGTGCCAGCAGCTTATCGGGACACTATAATTCACCCCTCCACTTT	CASSLSGHYNSPLHF
TRBD1	NA	TRBV7-8	TRBJ1-1	TGTGCCAGCATCTTAAGGACAGGGGAATTAGCTTTCTTT	CASILRTGELAFF
TRBD2	many	TRBV12-3/TRBV12-4	TRBJ2-1	TGTGCCAGCAGTCCTAGCGGGAGGAACAATGAGCAGTTCTTC	CASSPSGRNNEQFF
TRBD2	NA	TRBV19	TRBJ2-7	TGTGCCAGTAGTCCGGGACTAGCGGGGATCTCCTACGAGCAGTACTTC	CASSPGLAGISYEQYF
NA	many	TRBV7-2	TRBJ2-7	TGTGCCAGCAGCTTCGACAGTCCCTACGAGCAGTACTTC	CASSFDSPYEQYF
TRBD1	many	TRBV12-3/TRBV12-4	TRBJ1-1	TGTGCCAGCAGCCTAGGGACAGGGGACACTGAAGCTTTCTTT	CASSLGTGDTEAFF
NA	few	TRBV4-2	TRBJ2-3	TGTGCCAGCAGCCAAGATCCCCAGCCAGATACGCAGTATTTT	CASSQDPQPDTQYF
NA	NA	TRBV6-5	TRBJ1-1	TGTGCCAGCAGTTTATACAGGCCTATGAGGGTGGACACTGAAGCTTTCTTT	CASSLYRPMRVDTEAFF
NA	NA	TRBV13	TRBJ2-5	TGTGCCAGCAGCGGACCCCTAGTGGAGACCCAGTACTTC	CASSGPLVETQYF
TRBD2	NA	TRBV5-1	TRBJ2-1	TGCGCCAGCAGTTCCGGGACTAGCGGTCGCTCCTACAATGAGCAGTTCTTC	CASSSGTSGRSYNEQFF
TRBD2	NA	TRBV20-1	TRBJ2-3	TGCAGTGCTGGACTAGCGGGGGGGAGCACAGATACGCAGTATTTT	CSAGLAGGSTDTQYF
NA	NA	TRBV18	TRBJ1-1	TGTGCCAGTAAAGGCCTGGAGAACACTGAAGCTTTCTTT	CASKGLENTEAFF
TRBD1	NA	TRBV29-1	TRBJ2-1	TGCAGCGTATCCGGGACAGGGGTTTCGTATGAGCAGTTCTTC	CSVSGTGVSYEQFF
TRBD1	NA	TRBV20-1	TRBJ1-6	TGCAGTGCTCGCAGGACAGGGACTCTCGAAAATTCACCCCTCCACTTT	CSARRTGTLENSPLHF
TRBD2	few	TRBV5-1	TRBJ2-1	TGCGCCAGCAGCATCGGACTAGCGGCCAACAATGAGCAGTTCTTC	CASSIGLAANNEQFF
NA	NA	TRBV7-8	TRBJ2-6	TGTGCCAGCAGCTTAAGACAGATCTCTGGGGCCAACGTCCTGACTTTC	CASSLRQISGANVLTF
TRBD2	few	TRBV5-5	TRBJ2-7	TGTGCCAGCAGCCAGGACCCGGGACTATCCTACGAGCAGTACTTC	CASSQDPGLSYEQYF
NA	NA	TRBV20-1	TRBJ2-1	TGCAGTGCTAGCAACCGGGACTCCTTGGGAGGTAATGAGCAGTTCTTC	CSASNRDSLGGNEQFF
NA	many	TRBV12-3/TRBV12-4	TRBJ2-2	TGTGCCAGCAGTTCCTCGAACACCGGGGAGCTGTTTTTT	CASSSSNTGELFF
NA	NA	TRBV7-3	TRBJ2-3	TGTGCCAGCAGCTTAACCCCTTGGAGCCCCGGCACAGATACGCAGTATTTT	CASSLTPWSPGTDTQYF
NA	few	TRBV28	TRBJ2-7	TGTGCCAGCAGTCGGTTTATGGGCTCCTACGAGCAGTACTTC	CASSRFMGSYEQYF
NA	NA	TRBV12-3/TRBV12-4	TRBJ2-7	TGTGCCAGCAGTTTCGCAGGGCTGGTTCCCTACGAGCAGTACTTC	CASSFAGLVPYEQYF
NA	NA	TRBV6-1	TRBJ2-3	TGTGCCAGCCGACTCAGCTGGAGCACAGATACGCAGTATTTT	CASRLSWSTDTQYF
TRBD2	NA	TRBV7-2	TRBJ2-7	TGTGCCAGCAGCTTAGTTCGCGTAGCGGGAAGTGCTTACGAGCAGTACTTC	CASSLVRVAGSAYEQYF
NA	NA	TRBV30	TRBJ1-1	TGTGCCTGGGGGCAGGACCACAACACTGAAGCTTTCTTT	CAWGQDHNTEAFF
TRBD1	NA	TRBV16	TRBJ1-4	TGTGCCAGCAGAGACAGGGGGCGCCACCAAAAACTGTTTTTT	CASRDRGRHQKLFF
TRBD2	few	TRBV12-3/TRBV12-4	TRBJ2-7	TGTGCCAGCAGTGAAGAGACTAGCGGGAGTTACGAGCAGTACTTC	CASSEETSGSYEQYF
TRBD1	NA	TRBV6-1	TRBJ1-5	TGTGCCAGCAATCCGGGACAGAGCTGGCACTCCAATCAGCCCCAGCATTTT	CASNPGQSWHSNQPQHF
NA	NA	TRBV20-1	TRBJ1-6	TGCAGTGCTAGTCAAGGCAGGGGTTATTCACCCCTCCACTTT	CSASQGRGYSPLHF
TRBD2	NA	TRBV9	TRBJ2-2	TGTGCCAGCAGCCCGGGACTAGCGTTCGGGGAGCTGTTTTTT	CASSPGLAFGELFF
NA	NA	TRBV10-3	TRBJ2-5	TGTGCCACCCTCGGGTGGGGCCAAGAGACCCAGTACTTC	CATLGWGQETQYF
NA	NA	TRBV5-1	TRBJ1-1	TGCGCCAGCAGCTTGGGCGACGGGAGGGCTTTCTTT	CASSLGDGRAFF
NA	few	TRBV27	TRBJ1-1	TGTGCCAGCAGTTTTGGGGGTGCCCCTGAAGCTTTCTTT	CASSFGGAPEAFF
NA	few	TRBV4-1	TRBJ1-5	TGCGCCAGCAGCGTTCCCGGCAATCAGCCCCAGCATTTT	CASSVPGNQPQHF
NA	few	TRBV28	TRBJ1-1	TGTGCCAGTAGAAGGGGACACTTGAACACTGAAGCTTTCTTT	CASRRGHLNTEAFF
NA	NA	TRBV29-1	TRBJ1-1	TGCAGCGTTGGCCCCGGGGCAGGCACTGAAGCTTTCTTT	CSVGPGAGTEAFF
TRBD2	NA	TRBV20-1	TRBJ2-5	TGCAGTGCTCGTGGGACTAGCGGGAACCAAGAGACCCAGTACTTC	CSARGTSGNQETQYF
NA	NA	TRBV4-3	TRBJ1-3	TGCGCCAGCAGCCCCAGTTGGCAGCTCGGAAACACCATATATTTT	CASSPSWQLGNTIYF
NA	NA	TRBV5-6	TRBJ2-7	TGTGCCAGCAGCACCCCTTCGGGAGAGGGGATGCGCGAGCAGTACTTC	CASSTPSGEGMREQYF
NA	few	TRBV24-1	TRBJ2-1	TGTGCCACCAGTGATTTTTCTCTGTCGGGGACCTATGAGCAGTTCTTC	CATSDFSLSGTYEQFF
TRBD1	NA	TRBV2	TRBJ1-6	TGTGCCAGCAGTAAAGACAGGGAGGCCTATAATTCACCCCTCCACTTT	CASSKDREAYNSPLHF
NA	NA	TRBV3-1	TRBJ2-2	TGTGCCAGCAGCCTGTACGGGGGAGCGAACACCGGGGAGCTGTTTTTT	CASSLYGGANTGELFF
NA	NA	TRBV12-5	TRBJ1-1	TGTGCTAGTGGTTTGGCTCCTCTCCCGGGGCCGGCTTTCTTT	CASGLAPLPGPAFF
TRBD1	few	TRBV19	TRBJ1-1	TGTGCCAGTAGTATGGGACAGTTGAACACTGAAGCTTTCTTT	CASSMGQLNTEAFF
NA	NA	TRBV12-3/TRBV12-4	TRBJ1-4	TGTGCCAGCAGTTTTCGACCGCGAAAAGGGAATGAAAAACTGTTTTTT	CASSFRPRKGNEKLFF
TRBD1	NA	TRBV13	TRBJ1-5	TGTGCCAGCAGCTGGACAGGGTCTGGTAATCAGCCCCAGCATTTT	CASSWTGSGNQPQHF